A single sample gave rise to the 20 T cell receptor beta chains below, sequenced in a study of post-analysis software for immune sequencing data. Study-level points and caveats: In patients, TRBV5-6, TRBV5-1 and TRBV20-1 belonged to roughly five TRBV segments found more frequently than in controls.

These receptors have no known antigen. Researchers reported that TCR beta cDNA libraries carried unique molecular identifiers. TCRdb fed the PCR reads into MiXCR, producing one record per CDR3 protein. This table has hundreds of thousands of distinct CDR3 sequences, around 37% appearing once. Specimen: blood. These receptors were obtained from a girl aged 10-17 years with multiple sclerosis.

V usage is TRBV7-2 and J usage is TRBJ1-1; TRBD1 might be the D (5 bases). The CDR3 spans 15 residues. In germline, CDR1 is SGHTA, CDR2 FQGNSA. Deletions cut 5 bases from V and 4 bases from J, with 17 bases between. CDR3 nucleotide sequence: TGTGCCAGCAGCAGCTGGACATCCCCCAGCACTGAAGCTTTCTTT. Translating gives CASSSWTSPSTEAFF.

The chain carries TRBV7-3 and TRBJ2-3; the D gene is possibly TRBD1 (5 bases). The CDR3 covers 15 residues. Germline V CDR1 and CDR2: SGHTA, FQGTGA. V was cut by 6 bases and J by 1 base, with 14 bases left in between. The CDR3 spells CASRGATSGTDTQYF. The DNA for the CDR3 is TGTGCCAGCAGAGGGGCTACGAGTGGCACAGATACGCAGTATTTT.

This clonotype was observed a handful of times. This chain connects TRBV20-1 to TRBJ2-3, with 7 bases that match TRBD2. This CDR3 has 14 amino acids. The V and J ends lost 2 bases and 6 bases, in that order; junction bases with no gene match: 8. Germline CDR1 reads DFQATT; CDR2 reads SNEGSKA (reference sequence). The CDR3 loop reads CSARLRLAPDTQYF. CDR3 bases: TGCAGTGCTAGACTTCGACTAGCACCGGATACGCAGTATTTT.

This sequence joins TRBV11-2 and TRBJ2-1; D remains ambiguous. CDR3 length equals 15 residues. V gave up 0 bases and J gave up 3 bases, with 9 bases separating them. Per germline, CDR1 SGHAT and CDR2 FQNNGV. For the CDR3, the DNA is TGTGCCAGCAGCTTAGAGGGCGCCTTCTACAATGAGCAGTTCTTC. This codes for CASSLEGAFYNEQFF.

The rearrangement links TRBV6-2 or TRBV6-3 to TRBJ1-2; no firm D call. CDR1 MNHEY and CDR2 SVGEGT come from the germline V gene. Trimming cost V 0 bases and J 4 bases, with 9 bases left between them. This CDR3 has 14 residues. The CDR3 DNA sequence: TGTGCCAGCAGTTACTCTGGCAGGACCTATGGCTACACCTTC. Amino acids: CASSYSGRTYGYTF.

This clonotype was observed a handful of times. The chain is built from TRBV9 and TRBJ2-1; TRBD2 matches at 11 bases. Germline V gives CDR1 SGDLS, CDR2 YYNGEE. This CDR3 has 18 amino acids. With 0 bases clipped from V and 4 bases from J, the junction kept 9 bases outside the gene matches. The CDR3 is CASSVEAGTSGQYNEQFF. CDR3 nucleotides: TGTGCCAGCAGCGTAGAAGCCGGGACTAGCGGTCAGTACAATGAGCAGTTCTTC.

The chain employs TRBV3-1 and TRBJ1-6, with TRBD1 matching 8 bases. The CDR3 has 15 residues. Germline-derived CDR1 and CDR2 are LGHDT and YNNKEL (reference sequence). The V segment lost 4 bases and the J segment 5 bases; nucleotides outside the gene matches: 4. This chain's CDR3 is CASSLGQGNNSPLHF. Written as DNA, the CDR3 is TGTGCCAGCAGCCTCGGACAGGGCAATAATTCACCCCTCCACTTT.

This chain joins TRBV9 and TRBJ2-1; D is unclear. Germline CDR1 SGDLS, CDR2 YYNGEE. V dropped 7 bases and J dropped 9 bases, with 5 bases sitting between them. CDR3 size: 9 residues. DNA of the CDR3: TGTGCCAGCGGGCCTGAGCAGTTCTTC. This translates into CASGPEQFF.

This clonotype occurred a few times. The V call is TRBV29-1, the J call TRBJ2-7; 8 bases line up with TRBD2. The V gene's germline CDR1 is SQVTM and CDR2 ANQGSEA. This CDR3 has 13 residues. The V and J ends lost 6 bases and 6 bases, in that order; junction bases with no gene match: 10. The CDR3 here is CSVAHPGGFEQYF. CDR3 nucleotides: TGCAGCGTCGCCCACCCGGGGGGGTTCGAGCAGTACTTC.

This clonotype showed up just a few times. The CDR3 here is CASSLSRLRDSEETQYF. As DNA, the CDR3 is TGTGCCAGCAGCTTGTCGCGTTTGAGGGACAGTGAAGAGACCCAGTACTTC. The genes are TRBV5-5 and TRBJ2-5; 7 bases are shared with TRBD1. Trimming removed 1 base from V and 3 bases from J; junction bases left unmatched: 12. The CDR3 length is 17 residues. The germline gives CDR1 SGHKS, CDR2 YYEKEE (reference sequence).

This chain uses TRBV4-1 with TRBJ2-5; 7 bases align to TRBD2. The length of the CDR3 is 15 residues. V lost 3 bases and J lost 5; bases outside the gene matches: 9. The germline V gene has CDR1 MGHRA and CDR2 YSYEKL. CDR3 residues: CASSQGDYQWETQYF. The CDR3 nucleotides are TGCGCCAGCAGCCAGGGGGACTACCAGTGGGAGACCCAGTACTTC.

This clonotype has a handful of counts. The rearrangement joins TRBV20-1 to TRBJ1-5, with 9 bases matching TRBD1. Per germline, CDR1 DFQATT and CDR2 SNEGSKA (reference sequence). Unmatched junction bases numbered 8, after V lost 6 bases and J lost 5 bases. The CDR3 sequence is 14 residues long. This chain's CDR3 is CSAPTGGIDQPQHF. In DNA form, the CDR3 reads TGCAGTGCACCGACAGGGGGAATCGATCAGCCCCAGCATTTT.

The V call is TRBV6-5, the J call TRBJ1-5; the D gene is possibly TRBD1 (5 bases). The CDR3 totals 14 residues. V was cut by 6 bases and J by 0 bases, with 9 bases left in between. Per germline, CDR1 MNHEY and CDR2 SVGAGI. The CDR3 loop reads CASRQGFSNQPQHF. CDR3 nucleotide sequence: TGTGCCAGCAGGCAGGGTTTTAGCAATCAGCCCCAGCATTTT.

This clonotype was counted a few times. This chain joins TRBV14 and TRBJ2-3; no firm D call. The V and J ends lost 0 bases and 5 bases respectively, with 9 bases between them. There are 14 residues in the CDR3. Germline assignment: CDR1 SGHDN and CDR2 FVKESK. This CDR3 is CASSQEGSGDTQYF. As DNA, the CDR3 is TGTGCCAGCAGCCAAGAAGGGTCGGGAGATACGCAGTATTTT.

In the case of this clonotype: This sequence may be a read error, since a much larger clone differs from it by one base. V is TRBV6-5 and J is TRBJ1-1; a possible D gene is TRBD1 (5 bases). Germline CDR1 MNHEY, CDR2 SVGAGI. The CDR3 runs 12 residues. CDR3 region: CVSNHGGTEAFF. The CDR3 nucleotides read TGTGTCAGCAACCACGGGGGAACTGAAGCTTTCTTT.

CDR3 sequence (DNA): TGCGCCAGCAGCTTCGGACAGGTCCCCTACGAGCAGTACTTC. Translating it yields CASSFGQVPYEQYF. The chain uses TRBV5-1 and TRBJ2-7; 7 bases fit TRBD1. CDR1 is SGHRS, CDR2 YFSETQ, per germline. With V trimmed by 2 bases and J by 2 bases, 4 bases remained unmatched. CDR3 size: 14 residues.

This clonotype was counted a few times. V usage is TRBV5-4 and J usage is TRBJ2-1, with 8 bases aligning to TRBD2. This CDR3 is built from 16 residues. Germline V gene sequence: CDR1 SGHNT, CDR2 YYREEE (reference sequence). V lost 4 bases and J lost 7; bases outside the gene matches: 13. CDR3 sequence: CASSPRRGGMENEQFF. In DNA form, the CDR3 reads TGTGCCAGCAGCCCCCGTCGGGGGGGAATGGAAAATGAGCAGTTCTTC.

V gene TRBV28 combines with J gene TRBJ1-1; 7 bases agree with TRBD1. Trimming removed 1 base from V and 4 bases from J; junction bases left unmatched: 6. Germline V gene data show CDR1 as MDHEN and CDR2 as SYDVKM. CDR3 length: 15 amino acids. CDR3 bases: TGTGCCAGCAGTTTATCCAGGGGGGGCAGCACTGAAGCTTTCTTT. It translates to CASSLSRGGSTEAFF.

The chain carries TRBV7-3 and TRBJ2-5; a possible D gene is TRBD1 (6 bases). The J call may be mistaken, given a closer DNA end match to TRBJ2-7. Germline CDR1 SGHTA, CDR2 FQGTGA. CDR3 length equals 13 residues. In DNA form, the CDR3 reads TGTGCCAGCAGCCCTCACCAGGGGTACGAGCAGTACTTC. As protein: CASSPHQGYEQYF.

The chain carries TRBV6-5 and TRBJ2-1; TRBD1 matches at 9 bases. In germline, CDR1 is MNHEY, CDR2 SVGAGI. CDR3 length equals 15 residues. Germline trimming cut 5 bases from V and 2 bases from J; bases unmatched to any gene: 4. CDR3 protein: CASSRDRETYNEQFF. In DNA form, the CDR3 reads TGTGCCAGCAGTAGGGACAGGGAAACCTACAATGAGCAGTTCTTC.